These 22 T cell receptor beta chains came from one sample sequenced in a study of CD8 T cells in Susac syndrome. A quantity of roughly 0.5 to 1 ug RNA underwent reverse transcription using random hexamers. Each CDR3 protein gets one entry after TCRdb re-called the immunoSEQ multiplex PCR reads with MiXCR. The sample consists of some 300,000 distinct CDR3 sequences, about 82% of them appearing once. The specimen sequenced was CD8+ T cells from PBMCs. Every receptor here comes from a human donor with multiple sclerosis.

This chain links TRBV5-1 with TRBJ2-4; 9 bases line up with TRBD1. Trimming took 3 bases from V and 5 from J; bases not matched to a gene: 3. The CDR3 extends over 14 amino acids. Germline CDR1 reads SGHRS; CDR2 reads YFSETQ. In nucleotides, the CDR3 is TGCGCCAGCAGCTCCAGACAGGGGGAAAACATTCAGTACTTC. It codes for CASSSRQGENIQYF. The full variable domain, in which reference TRBV5-1 and TRBJ2-4 provide the parts outside the CDR3, is KAGVTQTPRYLIKTRGQQVTLSCSPISGHRSVSWYQQTPGQGLQFLFEYFSETQRNKGNFPGRFSGRQFSNSRSEMNVSTLELGDSALYLCASSSRQGENIQYFGAGTRLSVL.

This chain links TRBV7-6 with TRBJ2-5, with D perhaps matching TRBD2 (5 bases). The V gene's germline CDR1 is SGHVS and CDR2 FNYEAQ. V lost 1 base, J lost 2 bases, and 14 bases lay in between. CDR3 length equals 16 residues. The DNA of the CDR3 is TGTGCCAGCAGCTTAGTTCTTACGGGAAGGCAAGAGACCCAGTACTTC. It encodes CASSLVLTGRQETQYF. The full variable domain, its missing parts supplied by reference TRBV7-6 and TRBJ2-5, is GAGVSQSPRYKVTKRGQDVALRCDPISGHVSLYWYRQALGQGPEFLTYFNYEAQQDKSGLPNDRFSAERPEGSISTLTIQRTEQRDSAMYRCASSLVLTGRQETQYFGPGTRLLVL.

The sample holds a few counts of this clonotype. The chain couples TRBV7-2 to TRBJ2-7, with D unclear. Germline assignment: CDR1 SGHTA and CDR2 FQGNSA. V shed 4 bases and J shed 3 bases, with 7 bases lying between them. The CDR3 length is 12 residues. DNA of the CDR3: TGTGCCAGCAGCTCCCGGAGCTACGAGCAGTACTTC. Amino acid sequence: CASSSRSYEQYF.

The chain joins TRBV27 to TRBJ2-7, with 15 bases that match TRBD2. Germline V gives CDR1 MNHEY, CDR2 SMNVEV (reference sequence). The ends lost 6 bases at V and 6 bases at J; junction bases unmatched: 9. The CDR3 is made up of 16 amino acids. The CDR3 region has the DNA TGTGCCAGCAGCGACGGACTAGCGGGAGGGCAGGGCGAGCAGTACTTC. Encoded protein: CASSDGLAGGQGEQYF.

The chain couples TRBV19 to TRBJ2-7; 8 nucleotides align to TRBD1. Trimming removed 8 bases from V and 2 bases from J; junction bases left unmatched: 5. The germline V gene has CDR1 LNHDA and CDR2 SQIVND (reference sequence). This CDR3 comprises 13 residues. The CDR3, as DNA: TGTGCCAGTCGGGACAGGTCCACCTACGAGCAGTACTTC. Translating it yields CASRDRSTYEQYF.

The V call is TRBV4-3, the J call TRBJ2-7; 7 nucleotides agree with TRBD2. This CDR3 is built from 16 residues. The V gene's germline CDR1 is LGHNA and CDR2 YSLEER. The V gene end was trimmed by 1 base and the J gene end by 3 bases; junction bases not matched to a gene: 9. CDR3 in DNA: TGCGCCAGCAGCCAAGGGGTAGAGCGGGAAGGCTACGAGCAGTACTTC. Translating it yields CASSQGVEREGYEQYF.

V gene TRBV2 combines with J gene TRBJ2-7; D is unclear. Germline CDR1 SNHLY, CDR2 FYNNEI. V lost 3 bases and J lost 2, with 14 bases in between. This CDR3 region has 15 residues. CDR3 sequence reads: CASSDLVGPTYEQYF. In nucleotides, the CDR3 is TGTGCCAGCAGTGATTTGGTAGGCCCAACCTACGAGCAGTACTTC.

Only one count was recorded for this clonotype. The rearrangement joins TRBV20-1 to TRBJ2-1; the match to TRBD1 covers 8 bases. Germline V gives CDR1 DFQATT, CDR2 SNEGSKA (reference sequence). V was pared by 0 bases and J by 0 bases, with 13 bases of the junction left unmatched. This CDR3 comprises 19 residues. CDR3 loop: CSARDARGLPVSSYNEQFF. Written as DNA, the CDR3 is TGCAGTGCTAGAGATGCCAGGGGGCTCCCGGTCTCCTCCTACAATGAGCAGTTCTTC.

CDR3: CASSQVLDEQYF. CDR3 bases: TGTGCCAGCAGCCAAGTTTTAGACGAGCAGTACTTC. The chain couples TRBV14 to TRBJ2-7; D uncertain. The CDR3 runs 12 residues. V lost 1 base, J lost 5 bases, and 6 bases lay in between. Looked up from germline, CDR1 is SGHDN and CDR2 is FVKESK.

This rearrangement joins TRBV12-3 or TRBV12-4 to TRBJ2-3; D is possibly TRBD2 (5 bases). This CDR3 has 15 amino acids. V was clipped by 5 bases and J by 3 bases, with 15 bases between them. CDR3 in amino acids: CASSTSGYFTDTQYF. The CDR3 DNA sequence: TGTGCCAGCAGTACTAGTGGATACTTTACAGATACGCAGTATTTT.

The J gene is TRBJ2-3, the V gene TRBV6-6; D perhaps matches TRBD2 (5 bases). Trimming stripped 3 bases from V and 3 bases from J, with 16 bases between. The CDR3 totals 16 residues. Germline V gene sequence: CDR1 MNHNY, CDR2 SVGAGI (reference sequence). In DNA, the CDR3 is TGTGCCAGCAGTTATCGAGGGAGTTTACAAACAGATACGCAGTATTTT. Protein: CASSYRGSLQTDTQYF.

In this sample, this clonotype turned up a few times. The rearrangement uses TRBV19 and TRBJ1-1; D perhaps matches TRBD1 (5 bases). This CDR3 has 14 amino acids. Trimming removed 5 bases at V and 0 bases at J, with 10 bases between. Germline values: CDR1 LNHDA, CDR2 SQIVND (reference sequence). CDR3 in amino acids: CASSDGAMNTEAFF. The CDR3 nucleotides are TGTGCCAGTAGTGATGGGGCTATGAACACTGAAGCTTTCTTT.

The chain employs TRBV12-3 or TRBV12-4 and TRBJ2-1, with a tentative D call TRBD2 (6 bases). Trimming stripped 10 bases from V and 0 bases from J, with 22 bases between. The CDR3 runs 17 residues. Here the CDR3 reads CATLGGRSASSYNEQFF. In DNA, the CDR3 is TGTGCCACCTTGGGGGGTCGCTCCGCGAGCTCCTACAATGAGCAGTTCTTC.

The chain recombines TRBV7-9 with TRBJ2-7; D not resolved. V lost 3 bases and J lost 2, with 5 bases in between. The CDR3 spans 12 residues. The germline CDR1 and CDR2 sequences are SEHNR and FQNEAQ (reference sequence). The CDR3 reads CASSFDTYEQYF. Here the CDR3 DNA reads TGTGCCAGCAGCTTCGACACCTACGAGCAGTACTTC.

J is TRBJ2-5 and V is TRBV12-3 or TRBV12-4; 7 nucleotides align to TRBD1. The V and J ends lost 10 bases and 2 bases, in that order; junction bases with no gene match: 4. The CDR3 runs 12 residues. The DNA for the CDR3 is TGTGCCACCGGGACAGAACAAGAGACCCAGTACTTC. This encodes CATGTEQETQYF.

The chain couples TRBV28 to TRBJ2-1, with 9 bases fitting TRBD2. Germline V CDR1 and CDR2: MDHEN, SYDVKM. The V segment lost 4 bases and the J segment 6 bases; nucleotides outside the gene matches: 10. CDR3 length equals 16 residues. This CDR3 is CASSSLGLASANEQFF. The CDR3 bases are TGTGCCAGCAGTTCCCTCGGACTAGCGTCGGCCAATGAGCAGTTCTTC.

The V call is TRBV28, the J call TRBJ2-7; no clear D. V shed 0 bases and J shed 1 base, with 4 bases lying between them. Germline loops: CDR1 MDHEN, CDR2 SYDVKM. This CDR3 comprises 13 residues. The chain's CDR3 is CASSLWASYEQYF. The CDR3 coding sequence is TGTGCCAGCAGTTTATGGGCATCCTACGAGCAGTACTTC.

This rearrangement joins TRBV24-1 to TRBJ2-6; TRBD1 matches 9 bases. V dropped 1 base and J dropped 0; count of bases not matched to a gene: 9. This CDR3 is built from 20 residues. Germline CDR1 reads KGHDR; CDR2 reads SFDVKD. The CDR3 DNA reads as TGTGCCACCAGTGATTTTTCCGGGGACAGGGCTAACTCTGGGGCCAACGTCCTGACTTTC. Its protein product is CATSDFSGDRANSGANVLTF.

A few counts support this clonotype. DNA for the CDR3: TGTGCCAGCAGTCGACTAGCGGGCTACGAGCAGTACTTC. As protein: CASSRLAGYEQYF. The chain combines TRBV2 with TRBJ2-7; 10 bases align to TRBD2. This CDR3 region has 13 residues. Germline V CDR1 and CDR2: SNHLY, FYNNEI. Trimming at V came to 5 bases and at J to 3 bases, leaving 1 base not matched to a gene.

The chain is built from TRBV4-1 and TRBJ2-7; no definite D call. CDR1 and CDR2 from the germline V gene are MGHRA and YSYEKL. Trimming stripped 1 base from V and 2 bases from J, with 9 bases between. CDR3 length: 14 amino acids. The CDR3 DNA is TGCGCCAGCAGCCAAGGTTCAGCCCCCTACGAGCAGTACTTC. Protein product: CASSQGSAPYEQYF.

The rearrangement uses TRBV27 and TRBJ1-6, with TRBD1 identical over 7 bases. The CDR3 is 18 amino acids. Germline V gene lookup returns CDR1 MNHEY and CDR2 SMNVEV (reference sequence). V shed 0 bases and J 3 bases; nucleotides not matched to a gene: 8. This CDR3 is CASSLSDPGTVYNSPLHF. In DNA form, the CDR3 reads TGTGCCAGCAGTTTATCCGACCCCGGGACAGTCTATAATTCACCCCTCCACTTT.

This chain links TRBV7-9 with TRBJ1-3; D is possibly TRBD1 (5 bases). V lost 1 base and J lost 8, with 12 bases in between. This CDR3 spans 14 amino acids. The germline gives CDR1 SEHNR, CDR2 FQNEAQ (reference sequence). CDR3 in DNA: TGTGCCAGCAGCTTAGTTGGACATGAGGACACCATATATTTT. It encodes CASSLVGHEDTIYF.